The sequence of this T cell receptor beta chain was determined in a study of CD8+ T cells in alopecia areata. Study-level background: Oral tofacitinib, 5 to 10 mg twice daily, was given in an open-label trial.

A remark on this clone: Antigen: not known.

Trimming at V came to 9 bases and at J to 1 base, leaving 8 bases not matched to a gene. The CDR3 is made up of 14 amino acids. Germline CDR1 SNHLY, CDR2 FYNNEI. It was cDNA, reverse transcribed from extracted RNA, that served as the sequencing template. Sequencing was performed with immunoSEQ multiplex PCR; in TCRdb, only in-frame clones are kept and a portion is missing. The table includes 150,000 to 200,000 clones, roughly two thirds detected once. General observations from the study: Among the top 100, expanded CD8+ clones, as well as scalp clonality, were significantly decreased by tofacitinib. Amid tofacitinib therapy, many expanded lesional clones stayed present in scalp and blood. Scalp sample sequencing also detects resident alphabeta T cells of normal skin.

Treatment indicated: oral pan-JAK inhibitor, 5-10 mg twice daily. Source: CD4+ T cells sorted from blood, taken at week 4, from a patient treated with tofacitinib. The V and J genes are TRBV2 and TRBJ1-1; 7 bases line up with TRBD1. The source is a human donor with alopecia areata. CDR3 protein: CASKERTGNTEAFF. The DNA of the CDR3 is TGTGCCAGTAAAGAAAGGACAGGGAACACTGAAGCTTTCTTT.